The 27 T cell receptor beta chains presented below share a single source sample, sequenced in a study of T cell repertoires in cytomegalovirus infection. No cognate antigen is known for these TCRs. TCRdb ran MiXCR on the reads and lists one entry per CDR3 protein. The table records some 500,000 distinct CDR3 sequences, about 40% of them present only once. This material consisted of cultured PBMCs, taken from culture after CMV antigen stimulation. Receptors were obtained from a human donor in good health (CMV status not recorded). Some clones in this sample may be carry-over from other donors' samples.

The chain uses TRBV28 and TRBJ1-4; TRBD1 aligns across 7 bases. This CDR3 is built from 13 residues. The ends lost 6 bases at V and 8 bases at J; junction bases unmatched: 6. The V gene's germline CDR1 is MDHEN and CDR2 SYDVKM. The CDR3 nucleotides read TGTGCCAGCAGCGACAGGGCGTCAGAAAAACTGTTTTTT. Translating gives CASSDRASEKLFF.

The rearrangement uses TRBV12-3 or TRBV12-4 and TRBJ2-1; TRBD2 matches 8 bases. The CDR3 is made up of 16 amino acids. V lost 7 bases to trimming and J lost 9 bases; unmatched junction nucleotides: 17. This CDR3 reads CASTYLAPGGIGEQFF. The CDR3 DNA sequence: TGTGCCAGCACGTATCTCGCCCCGGGGGGGATCGGTGAGCAGTTCTTC.

This clonotype has a handful of counts. The chain couples TRBV7-2 to TRBJ1-1; D call uncertain. The V and J ends lost 2 bases and 0 bases respectively, with 7 bases between them. The CDR3 runs 14 residues. From germline, CDR1 is SGHTA and CDR2 FQGNSA. Here the CDR3 reads CASSLLSVNTEAFF. The CDR3 DNA reads TGTGCCAGCAGCTTATTATCCGTGAACACTGAAGCTTTCTTT.

V and J are TRBV30 and TRBJ2-5; 14 bases fit TRBD2. In germline, CDR1 is GTSNPN, CDR2 SVGIG (reference sequence). The CDR3 loop spans 16 amino acids. J lost 1 base, V lost 4 bases, and 5 bases had no gene match. The CDR3 nucleotides are TGTGCCTGGACCGGGACTAGCGGGAGAACCCAAGAGACCCAGTACTTC. This sequence encodes CAWTGTSGRTQETQYF.

The chain employs TRBV29-1 and TRBJ2-1, with D uncertain. The CDR3 is made up of 11 amino acids. Germline V gives CDR1 SQVTM, CDR2 ANQGSEA. Trimming took 7 bases from V and 1 from J, leaving 5 bases between them. CDR3 protein: CSGDSYNEQFF. The DNA of the CDR3 is TGCAGCGGGGATTCCTACAATGAGCAGTTCTTC.

The rearrangement uses TRBV6-8 and TRBJ2-7; TRBD2 agrees at 8 bases. Trimming at V came to 7 bases and at J to 4 bases, leaving 9 bases not matched to a gene. The CDR3 covers 14 residues. Germline V gene sequence: CDR1 MNHGY, CDR2 SAAAGT. The CDR3 nucleotides read TGTGCCAGCACCAGGGCAAGCGGGGGTTACGAGCAGTACTTC. Protein sequence: CASTRASGGYEQYF.

This clonotype appeared a few times. The chain is built from TRBV6-6 and TRBJ2-1, with D possibly being TRBD2 (7 bases). V gave up 3 bases and J gave up 1 base, with 13 bases separating them. The CDR3 totals 16 residues. CDR1 MNHNY and CDR2 SVGAGI come from the germline V gene (reference sequence). The CDR3 DNA sequence: TGTGCCAGCAGTTATGGGGGGGCCATGTCCTACAATGAGCAGTTCTTC. Its protein product is CASSYGGAMSYNEQFF.

This clonotype has just a few counts. This chain links TRBV5-1 with TRBJ2-7, with 7 nucleotides matching TRBD1. The J segment lost 7 bases and the V segment lost 0 bases, leaving 4 bases of the junction unmatched. This CDR3 comprises 13 residues. Per germline, CDR1 SGHRS and CDR2 YFSETQ. The CDR3 region is CASSLEGRGEQYF. The CDR3 DNA follows: TGCGCCAGCAGCTTGGAAGGCAGGGGGGAGCAGTACTTC. The full variable domain, completed using reference TRBV5-1 and TRBJ2-7, is KAGVTQTPRYLIKTRGQQVTLSCSPISGHRSVSWYQQTPGQGLQFLFEYFSETQRNKGNFPGRFSGRQFSNSRSEMNVSTLELGDSALYLCASSLEGRGEQYFGPGTRLTVT.

A note on this clonotype: This likely comes from a read error, as the CDR3 has no conserved phenylalanine or tryptophan at its end. The chain couples TRBV6-1 to TRBJ2-6; D possibly corresponds to TRBD1 (5 bases). The germline gives CDR1 MNHNS, CDR2 SASEGT. The CDR3 runs to 12 residues. V was cut by 10 bases and J by 3 bases, with 7 bases left in between. Written as DNA, the CDR3 is TGTGCCACCCAGGGTGGGGCCAACGTCCTGACTTCC. Protein: CATQGGANVLTS.

This clonotype has more than one count but fewer than ten. This rearrangement joins TRBV7-6 to TRBJ2-3, with D perhaps matching TRBD2 (5 bases). Trimming removed 5 bases from V and 0 bases from J, with 9 bases in between. CDR3 length equals 14 residues. The germline gives CDR1 SGHVS, CDR2 FNYEAQ. The CDR3 region is CASSGPSSTDTQYF. The DNA for the CDR3 is TGTGCCAGCAGCGGGCCTAGCAGCACAGATACGCAGTATTTT. The full variable domain, in which reference TRBV7-6 and TRBJ2-3 provide the parts outside the CDR3, is GAGVSQSPRYKVTKRGQDVALRCDPISGHVSLYWYRQALGQGPEFLTYFNYEAQQDKSGLPNDRFSAERPEGSISTLTIQRTEQRDSAMYRCASSGPSSTDTQYFGPGTRLTVL.

V is TRBV6-8 and J is TRBJ1-4, with D possibly matching TRBD1 (6 bases). The ends were cut back, 6 bases at V and 0 bases at J, with 17 bases in the middle. The CDR3 spans 17 residues. The germline gives CDR1 MNHGY, CDR2 SAAAGT. CDR3 nucleotides: TGTGCCAGCAGGGGGGGGGCGCCCCTCGCAACTAATGAAAAACTGTTTTTT. Its translation is CASRGGAPLATNEKLFF.

The J gene is TRBJ1-4, the V gene TRBV6-8; 10 bases line up with TRBD1. The junction had 15 bases not matched to a gene; V was cut back by 2 bases and J by 6 bases. The CDR3 runs 19 residues. The germline V gene has CDR1 MNHGY and CDR2 SAAAGT. The CDR3 coding sequence is TGTGCCAGCAGTTACGGCGTACGGAACCCCGGGACAGGGGATGAAAAACTGTTTTTT. It specifies CASSYGVRNPGTGDEKLFF.

The chain links TRBV6-1 to TRBJ2-3; D may be TRBD2 (6 bases). This CDR3 has 16 amino acids. V gave up 2 bases and J gave up 0 bases, with 12 bases separating them. Germline V gene lookup returns CDR1 MNHNS and CDR2 SASEGT. CDR3 coding DNA: TGTGCCAGCAGTGAACGGGCGGGGACCAGCACAGATACGCAGTATTTT. This codes for CASSERAGTSTDTQYF.

J is TRBJ2-7 and V is TRBV6-1; D is ambiguous. V gave up 4 bases and J gave up 2 bases, with 12 bases separating them. CDR3 length: 14 residues. Per the germline V gene, CDR1 is MNHNS and CDR2 is SASEGT. The CDR3 DNA is TGTGCCAGCAGTGTTAACTATCTCCCCTACGAGCAGTACTTC. Translated: CASSVNYLPYEQYF.

CDR3 sequence reads: CASSLGKVRTSGGYQSSYNEQFF. Here the CDR3 DNA reads TGTGCCAGCAGTTTAGGAAAGGTTCGGACTAGCGGGGGTTACCAGAGCTCCTACAATGAGCAGTTCTTC. The chain combines TRBV28 with TRBJ2-1; 13 bases match TRBD2. The V segment lost 2 bases and the J segment 0 bases; nucleotides outside the gene matches: 19. The length of the CDR3 is 23 residues. Per the germline V gene, CDR1 is MDHEN and CDR2 is SYDVKM.

This clonotype showed up just a few times. The CDR3 DNA reads as TGTGCCAGCAGACAGGGGAGTGAAAAACTGTTTTTT. Its translation: CASRQGSEKLFF. The chain carries TRBV12-3 or TRBV12-4 and TRBJ1-4; 7 bases match TRBD1. The CDR3 is 12 residues long. After removal of 6 bases from V and 7 bases from J, the junction contained 2 bases not matched to a gene.

The chain links TRBV2 to TRBJ1-1; no reliable D call. This CDR3 region has 12 residues. Germline V gives CDR1 SNHLY, CDR2 FYNNEI. V lost 7 bases and J lost 1, with 7 bases in between. The CDR3 loop reads CASIPWNTEAFF. CDR3 nucleotides: TGTGCCAGCATCCCTTGGAACACTGAAGCTTTCTTT.

CDR3 loop: CASSRRGWSQGNTIYF. Here the CDR3 DNA reads TGTGCCAGCAGCAGGAGAGGATGGTCACAAGGAAACACCATATATTTT. The chain is built from TRBV6-5 and TRBJ1-3; D is unresolved. Looked up from germline, CDR1 is MNHEY and CDR2 is SVGAGI. The V end lost 6 bases, the J end lost 4 bases, and 19 bases lay between the germline ends. CDR3 length equals 16 residues.

The chain carries TRBV23-1 and TRBJ2-7; possibly TRBD1 or TRBD2 for D (5 bases each). TRBV23-1 is an ORF for which the function is uncertain. This CDR3 has 13 residues. Trimming stripped 7 bases from V and 0 bases from J, with 10 bases between. The CDR3 loop is CASTRDRSYEQYF. For the CDR3, the DNA is TGCGCCAGCACCCGGGACCGCTCCTACGAGCAGTACTTC.

The gene calls are TRBV6-6 and TRBJ1-1; D is ambiguous. The V and J ends lost 2 bases and 0 bases respectively, with 7 bases between them. This CDR3 has 14 amino acids. Germline V gives CDR1 MNHNY, CDR2 SVGAGI (reference sequence). CDR3 nucleotides: TGTGCCAGCAGTTACGGCCGGATGAACACTGAAGCTTTCTTT. Its protein product is CASSYGRMNTEAFF.

The gene calls are TRBV11-1 and TRBJ1-6; 7 nucleotides agree with TRBD1. The V gene's germline CDR1 is SGHAT and CDR2 FQDESV (reference sequence). The CDR3 spans 12 residues. The V gene end was trimmed by 5 bases and the J gene end by 13 bases; junction bases not matched to a gene: 5. CDR3: CASSRGLGPLHF. As DNA, the CDR3 is TGTGCCAGCAGCAGGGGGCTAGGGCCCCTCCACTTT. The whole variable domain, filled in from reference TRBV11-1 and TRBJ1-6, reads EAEVAQSPRYKITEKSQAVAFWCDPISGHATLYWYRQILGQGPELLVQFQDESVVDDSQLPKDRFSAERLKGVDSTLKIQPAELGDSAMYLCASSRGLGPLHFGNGTRLTVT.

The rearrangement uses TRBV20-1 and TRBJ1-1, with D unclear. Between the trimmed V and J ends, which lost 6 bases and 0 bases, there was a span of 14 bases. Germline V gene data show CDR1 as DFQATT and CDR2 as SNEGSKA (reference sequence). The CDR3 runs 14 residues. The CDR3 coding sequence is TGCAGTGCAACCCTGGGGAACCTGAACACTGAAGCTTTCTTT. Protein: CSATLGNLNTEAFF.

This chain connects TRBV2 to TRBJ2-7, with D perhaps TRBD2 (6 bases). The CDR3 is 18 residues long. Looked up from germline, CDR1 is SNHLY and CDR2 is FYNNEI. Deletions cut 0 bases from V and 2 bases from J, with 20 bases between. CDR3 loop: CASSEALLDGGAPYEQYF. CDR3 DNA: TGTGCCAGCAGTGAAGCGCTTCTGGACGGGGGTGCCCCCTACGAGCAGTACTTC.

The V gene is TRBV7-4, the J gene TRBJ1-1; D may be TRBD1 (6 bases). The V and J ends lost 5 bases and 5 bases respectively, with 12 bases between them. The CDR3 is 13 residues long. CDR1 and CDR2 (germline): SGHVT, SQSDAQ. CDR3 nucleotides: TGTGCCAGCAGCAGAGGGACAAGTACTGAAGCTTTCTTT. Translated: CASSRGTSTEAFF.

The V and J genes are TRBV15 and TRBJ2-1; tentative D call: TRBD2 (5 bases). V was pared by 3 bases and J by 10 bases, with 19 bases between. Germline V lookup: CDR1 LNHNV, CDR2 YYDKDF (reference sequence). There are 15 residues in the CDR3. CDR3 in DNA: TGTGCCACCAGCAGGGGAGAGCCTCTCGTGGCCGAGCAGTTCTTC. Translated: CATSRGEPLVAEQFF.

The chain has TRBV7-8 and TRBJ2-7; D remains ambiguous. This CDR3 is 14 amino acids long. V was shortened by 3 bases and J by 2 bases, with 11 bases between the two germline ends. Germline lookup yields CDR1 SGHVS and CDR2 FQNEAQ. CDR3 DNA sequence: TGTGCCAGCAGCTTCCCTAGTACACCCTACGAGCAGTACTTC. Its protein product is CASSFPSTPYEQYF. The full variable domain, rest sourced from reference TRBV7-8 and TRBJ2-7, is GAGVSQSPRYKVAKRGQDVALRCDPISGHVSLFWYQQALGQGPEFLTYFQNEAQLDKSGLPSDRFFAERPEGSVSTLKIQRTQQEDSAVYLCASSFPSTPYEQYFGPGTRLTVT.

This clonotype has a handful of counts. V gene TRBV19 combines with J gene TRBJ1-4; a weak D match, TRBD1 (5 bases). The CDR3 spans 14 residues. Germline V gene lookup returns CDR1 LNHDA and CDR2 SQIVND (reference sequence). Deletions cut 6 bases from V and 5 bases from J, with 13 bases between. The CDR3 DNA reads as TGTGCCAGTAGCTCCGAGGAGGGGAATGAAAAACTGTTTTTT. Protein: CASSSEEGNEKLFF.